These 30 T cell receptor beta chains originate from one sample sequenced in a study of blood T cell repertoires in COVID-19. Generated by immunoSEQ multiplex PCR, the TCRdb table keeps only in-frame clones and is missing some. The data hold about 87,000 clones, with over 75% observed a single time. Sequencing was carried out using peripheral blood. All receptors derive from a woman older than 75 with COVID-19, enrolled during active disease.

The chain has TRBV7-9 and TRBJ1-6; 12 nucleotides line up with TRBD1. V was clipped by 5 bases and J by 6 bases; unmatched bases: 5. The CDR3 length is 16 residues. In germline, CDR1 is SEHNR, CDR2 FQNEAQ (reference sequence). The CDR3 protein is CASSRDRGQPNSPLHF. In DNA form, the CDR3 reads TGTGCCAGCAGCCGGGACAGGGGGCAGCCTAATTCACCCCTCCACTTT. The whole variable domain, remainder taken from reference TRBV7-9 and TRBJ1-6, is DTGVSQNPRHKITKRGQNVTFRCDPISEHNRLYWYRQTLGQGPEFLTYFQNEAQLEKSRLLSDRFSAERPKGSFSTLEIQRTEQGDSAMYLCASSRDRGQPNSPLHFGNGTRLTVT.

This clone was seen only a few times. J is TRBJ1-2 and V is TRBV5-5; D is perhaps TRBD1 (6 bases). Germline lookup yields CDR1 SGHKS and CDR2 YYEKEE (reference sequence). The CDR3 runs 13 residues. V was shortened by 3 bases and J by 4 bases, with 10 bases between the two germline ends. CDR3 in DNA: TGTGCCAGCAGCTCACAGGGAACCTATGGCTACACCTTC. Translated, it gives CASSSQGTYGYTF. The full variable domain, rest sourced from reference TRBV5-5 and TRBJ1-2, is DAGVTQSPTHLIKTRGQQVTLRCSPISGHKSVSWYQQVLGQGPQFIFQYYEKEERGRGNFPDRFSARQFPNYSSELNVNALLLGDSALYLCASSSQGTYGYTFGSGTRLTVV.

The chain carries TRBV25-1 and TRBJ1-1; D not certain. The V and J ends lost 3 bases and 0 bases respectively, with 8 bases between them. This CDR3 is 14 amino acids long. Germline values: CDR1 MGHDK, CDR2 SYGVNS. CDR3 loop: CASSDVRMNTEAFF. In DNA, the CDR3 is TGTGCCAGCAGTGATGTCAGGATGAACACTGAAGCTTTCTTT.

This chain connects TRBV27 to TRBJ2-7; D possibly corresponds to TRBD1 (6 bases). V dropped 4 bases and J dropped 0 bases, with 16 bases sitting between them. CDR3 size: 16 residues. From germline, CDR1 is MNHEY and CDR2 SMNVEV (reference sequence). Here the CDR3 reads CASSYTGTISSYEQYF. The CDR3 nucleotides are TGTGCCAGCAGTTACACCGGGACAATCAGCTCCTACGAGCAGTACTTC.

The gene calls are TRBV11-2 and TRBJ1-2, with TRBD1 matching 8 bases. Germline CDR1 SGHAT, CDR2 FQNNGV. J was trimmed by 10 bases and V by 1 base; bases with no gene match: 8. The CDR3 consists of 14 residues. CDR3 region: CASSLGQGMDYYTF. CDR3 nucleotide sequence: TGTGCCAGCAGCTTAGGACAGGGGATGGACTACTACACCTTC.

This rearrangement joins TRBV28 to TRBJ2-7; 10 bases match TRBD2. CDR3 length: 15 amino acids. Trimming took 6 bases from V and 2 from J; bases not matched to a gene: 7. Germline lookup yields CDR1 MDHEN and CDR2 SYDVKM. The CDR3 spells CASSSSGRGTYEQYF. CDR3 DNA: TGTGCCAGCAGCTCTAGCGGGAGAGGGACCTACGAGCAGTACTTC.

This clone was detected once. The V gene is TRBV30, the J gene TRBJ1-6, with TRBD1 as a possible D gene (6 bases). Trimming cost V 4 bases and J 4 bases, with 8 bases left between them. In germline, CDR1 is GTSNPN, CDR2 SVGIG (reference sequence). There are 13 residues in the CDR3. Written as DNA, the CDR3 is TGTGCCTGGACCACAGGGTATAATTCACCCCTCCACTTT. It yields the protein CAWTTGYNSPLHF.

The gene calls are TRBV7-6 and TRBJ2-2; D perhaps matches TRBD2 (7 bases). The CDR3 contains 18 residues. Per the germline V gene, CDR1 is SGHVS and CDR2 is FNYEAQ. V shed 3 bases and J shed 1 base, with 18 bases lying between them. Written as DNA, the CDR3 is TGTGCCAGCAGCTTTGGGGCGGGGGCCAGTAAGAACACCGGGGAGCTGTTTTTT. It yields the protein CASSFGAGASKNTGELFF.

This chain connects TRBV30 to TRBJ2-7; 7 bases are shared with TRBD2. This CDR3 has 14 residues. CDR1 GTSNPN and CDR2 SVGIG come from the germline V gene (reference sequence). J was trimmed by 5 bases and V by 0 bases; bases with no gene match: 7. The CDR3 DNA follows: TGTGCCTGGAGTGTACGGGCAGGGAGGGACGAGCAGTACTTC. Translation: CAWSVRAGRDEQYF.

The J gene is TRBJ1-2, the V gene TRBV5-1, with unresolved D. The germline gives CDR1 SGHRS, CDR2 YFSETQ. The CDR3 covers 12 residues. Trimming took 1 base from V and 6 from J, leaving 7 bases between them. The CDR3 sequence is CASSLQDHGYTF. In nucleotides, the CDR3 is TGCGCCAGCAGCTTGCAGGATCATGGCTACACCTTC.

The J gene is TRBJ2-1, the V gene TRBV27, with D possibly matching TRBD1 (5 bases). V lost 4 bases, J lost 7 bases, and 11 bases lay in between. Germline values: CDR1 MNHEY, CDR2 SMNVEV (reference sequence). This CDR3 is 13 amino acids long. The CDR3 loop reads CASSYQGRNEQFF. The CDR3 DNA reads TGTGCCAGCAGTTACCAGGGCCGTAATGAGCAGTTCTTC.

The rearrangement links TRBV4-2 to TRBJ1-2, with D perhaps TRBD1 (6 bases). Germline V lookup: CDR1 LGHNA, CDR2 YNFKEQ. V dropped 0 bases and J dropped 2 bases, with 10 bases sitting between them. This CDR3 has 15 amino acids. CDR3 DNA: TGTGCCAGCAGCCAAGACAGGGGACCCAACTATGGCTACACCTTC. The encoded protein is CASSQDRGPNYGYTF.

In its sample, this clone was seen a few times. This chain links TRBV2 with TRBJ1-5; D may be TRBD1 (6 bases). The V gene's germline CDR1 is SNHLY and CDR2 FYNNEI. V shed 9 bases and J shed 9 bases, with 21 bases lying between them. The length of the CDR3 is 14 residues. CDR3 residues: CASTPQGLGGPQHF. CDR3 coding DNA: TGTGCCAGTACACCTCAGGGGCTGGGTGGGCCCCAGCATTTT. Full variable domain (rest looked up from reference TRBV2 and TRBJ1-5): EPEVTQTPSHQVTQMGQEVILRCVPISNHLYFYWYRQILGQKVEFLVSFYNNEISEKSEIFDDQFSVERPDGSNFTLKIRSTKLEDSAMYFCASTPQGLGGPQHFGDGTRLSIL.

This clone was observed a handful of times. CDR3 in amino acids: CAWGREEASNQPQHF. The CDR3 bases are TGTGCCTGGGGAAGGGAGGAAGCTAGCAATCAGCCCCAGCATTTT. The chain has TRBV30 and TRBJ1-5; D uncertain. The CDR3 extends over 15 amino acids. V shed 5 bases and J shed 0 bases, with 14 bases lying between them. In germline, CDR1 is GTSNPN, CDR2 SVGIG (reference sequence).

The genes are TRBV7-7 and TRBJ2-7; 7 bases map to TRBD1. Germline V gene lookup returns CDR1 SSHAT and CDR2 FNYEAQ (reference sequence). This CDR3 region has 14 residues. Unmatched junction bases numbered 5, after V lost 5 bases and J lost 1 base. The CDR3 DNA reads TGTGCCAGCAGCCACGGGACAGATTCCTACGAGCAGTACTTC. Translation: CASSHGTDSYEQYF.

The chain has TRBV28 and TRBJ2-5, with a tentative D call TRBD1 (7 bases). This CDR3 has 15 residues. The germline V and J ends were trimmed by 2 bases and 3 bases, with 13 bases remaining between them. The germline gives CDR1 MDHEN, CDR2 SYDVKM. CDR3 in DNA: TGTGCCAGCAGTTTAGGCGGGACAGCAAAAGAGACCCAGTACTTC. Its protein is CASSLGGTAKETQYF.

The J gene is TRBJ2-3, the V gene TRBV19, with D hard to call. The V gene's germline CDR1 is LNHDA and CDR2 SQIVND (reference sequence). This CDR3 has 13 residues. Trimming removed 5 bases from V and 8 bases from J, with 14 bases in between. CDR3: CASSATLVATQYF. CDR3 DNA: TGTGCCAGTAGTGCGACCCTAGTAGCTACGCAGTATTTT.

This chain uses TRBV2 with TRBJ2-3, with a possible D match to TRBD1 (6 bases). The germline CDR1 and CDR2 sequences are SNHLY and FYNNEI. The length of the CDR3 is 13 residues. V was pared by 5 bases and J by 4 bases, with 10 bases between. The CDR3: CASSHNRADTQYF. CDR3 bases: TGTGCCAGCAGTCATAACAGGGCAGATACGCAGTATTTT.

This clone was seen a few times. The genes are TRBV5-4 and TRBJ1-1; the D is unclear. Germline V gene sequence: CDR1 SGHNT, CDR2 YYREEE (reference sequence). This CDR3 contains 12 residues. The V gene lost 1 base and the J gene lost 6 bases, with 7 bases spanning the gap. The CDR3: CASSLWGAEAFF. For the CDR3, the DNA is TGTGCCAGCAGCTTGTGGGGAGCTGAAGCTTTCTTT.

The chain recombines TRBV5-5 with TRBJ2-7; perhaps TRBD1 as D (5 bases). CDR1 and CDR2 from the germline V gene are SGHKS and YYEKEE (reference sequence). CDR3 size: 13 residues. V was pared by 2 bases and J by 5 bases, with 11 bases between. The DNA of the CDR3 is TGTGCCAGCAGCTTAGTAGGGGTCAACGAGCAGTACTTC. Translation: CASSLVGVNEQYF. The variable domain in full, completed from reference TRBV5-5 and TRBJ2-7, reads DAGVTQSPTHLIKTRGQQVTLRCSPISGHKSVSWYQQVLGQGPQFIFQYYEKEERGRGNFPDRFSARQFPNYSSELNVNALLLGDSALYLCASSLVGVNEQYFGPGTRLTVT.

The chain joins TRBV20-1 to TRBJ1-2; 8 nucleotides line up with TRBD1. The ends lost 3 bases at V and 5 bases at J; junction bases unmatched: 5. The CDR3 is 13 residues long. Germline V lookup: CDR1 DFQATT, CDR2 SNEGSKA (reference sequence). The CDR3 spells CSASQGALYGYTF. The CDR3 nucleotides are TGCAGTGCTAGTCAGGGGGCTCTGTATGGCTACACCTTC.

On this clone itself: It is likely a read error, because the conserved phenylalanine at the end of the CDR3 is missing. The DNA is left out, because the CDR3 cannot be placed on it with certainty; the CDR3 is given as TCRdb lists it. This chain joins TRBV7-6 and TRBJ2-7; the D call in the table, TRBD1, was not verified against the DNA. Including both end residues, the CDR3 is 11 amino acids long. Germline-derived CDR1 and CDR2 are SGHVS and FNYEAQ. The CDR3 reads CASSLAQVILY.

This sequence joins TRBV5-1 and TRBJ2-7; 11 nucleotides line up with TRBD2. Germline CDR1 is SGHRS and CDR2 is YFSETQ. There are 16 residues in the CDR3. Trimming at V came to 4 bases and at J to 0 bases, leaving 6 bases not matched to a gene. CDR3 in amino acids: CASSPGTSGYSYEQYF. The DNA of the CDR3 is TGCGCCAGCAGCCCCGGGACTAGCGGATACTCCTACGAGCAGTACTTC. Together with reference TRBV5-1 and TRBJ2-7, the CDR3 gives the full variable domain: KAGVTQTPRYLIKTRGQQVTLSCSPISGHRSVSWYQQTPGQGLQFLFEYFSETQRNKGNFPGRFSGRQFSNSRSEMNVSTLELGDSALYLCASSPGTSGYSYEQYFGPGTRLTVT.

The chain joins TRBV5-5 to TRBJ2-5; 7 bases line up with TRBD1. This CDR3 is built from 15 residues. Per the germline V gene, CDR1 is SGHKS and CDR2 is YYEKEE (reference sequence). After removal of 0 bases from V and 5 bases from J, the junction contained 7 bases not matched to a gene. CDR3 DNA sequence: TGTGCCAGCAGCTTGGGAGCAGGGGGATGGGAGACCCAGTACTTC. It encodes CASSLGAGGWETQYF.

V usage is TRBV7-9 and J usage is TRBJ1-4; D call uncertain. Germline V CDR1 and CDR2: SEHNR, FQNEAQ (reference sequence). Trimming removed 5 bases from V and 6 bases from J, with 7 bases in between. This CDR3 is 12 amino acids long. CDR3 protein: CASSGEDEKLFF. The CDR3 nucleotides are TGTGCCAGCAGCGGGGAGGATGAAAAACTGTTTTTT.

The table lists this clone with a count of one. This chain joins TRBV6-2 or TRBV6-3 and TRBJ2-7, with a tentative D call TRBD1 (5 bases). Germline V lookup: CDR1 MNHEY, CDR2 SVGEGT. V was clipped by 5 bases and J by 5 bases, with 7 bases between them. The CDR3 has 11 amino acids. The CDR3 here is CASSKGHEQYF. CDR3 sequence (DNA): TGTGCCAGCAGTAAGGGGCACGAGCAGTACTTC.

This clone was seen once. This rearrangement joins TRBV5-1 to TRBJ2-5; TRBD2 matches at 8 bases. Trimming cost V 0 bases and J 5 bases; bases outside gene matches: 6. From germline, CDR1 is SGHRS and CDR2 YFSETQ. The CDR3 has 15 residues. The CDR3 DNA follows: TGCGCCAGCAGCTTGGAAGGTAGCGGGACGGAGACCCAGTACTTC. Its protein is CASSLEGSGTETQYF.

V gene TRBV12-5 combines with J gene TRBJ1-2, with TRBD1 identical over 8 bases. The germline V gene encodes CDR1 LGHNT and CDR2 FRNRAP. This CDR3 region has 14 residues. The V gene end was trimmed by 5 bases and the J gene end by 3 bases; junction bases not matched to a gene: 5. This CDR3 reads CASGIGQGHYGYTF. CDR3 sequence (DNA): TGTGCTAGTGGTATCGGACAGGGCCACTATGGCTACACCTTC. Combining the CDR3 with reference TRBV12-5 and TRBJ1-2 gives the whole variable domain DARVTQTPRHKVTEMGQEVTMRCQPILGHNTVFWYRQTMMQGLELLAYFRNRAPLDDSGMPKDRFSAEMPDATLATLKIQPSEPRDSAVYFCASGIGQGHYGYTFGSGTRLTVV.

The chain has TRBV27 and TRBJ1-6, with TRBD1 matching 8 bases. The CDR3 runs 15 residues. Trimming cost V 5 bases and J 8 bases; bases outside gene matches: 8. The germline V gene encodes CDR1 MNHEY and CDR2 SMNVEV (reference sequence). The CDR3 loop reads CASSTRGRGYSPLHF. CDR3 nucleotides: TGTGCCAGCAGTACCAGGGGGCGAGGTTATTCACCCCTCCACTTT.

The rearrangement links TRBV5-1 to TRBJ1-1; tentatively, D is TRBD1 (5 bases). The V gene lost 3 bases and the J gene lost 4 bases, with 13 bases spanning the gap. The length of the CDR3 is 14 residues. From germline, CDR1 is SGHRS and CDR2 YFSETQ. The CDR3 DNA is TGCGCCAGCAGCTACGGCCAGGGTTTCACTGAAGCTTTCTTT. Encoded protein: CASSYGQGFTEAFF. The full variable domain, with the rest looked up from reference TRBV5-1 and TRBJ1-1, is KAGVTQTPRYLIKTRGQQVTLSCSPISGHRSVSWYQQTPGQGLQFLFEYFSETQRNKGNFPGRFSGRQFSNSRSEMNVSTLELGDSALYLCASSYGQGFTEAFFGQGTRLTVV.